The 14 T cell receptor beta chains below come from one sample, sequenced in a study of shared clonotypes between healthy human individuals. This table comes from immunoSEQ multiplex PCR, and its TCRdb copy is limited to in-frame clones, with some not included. The sample lists roughly 2.2 million clones, around 90% occurring once. The sequenced material came from naive CD4+ T cells from PBMCs. As for subset: CD45RA+ positively selected. The receptors originated from a man aged 18 to 29 in good health. Some clones in this sample may be carry-over from other donors' samples.

The chain links TRBV29-1 to TRBJ2-7, with no clear D. Trimming left V 3 bases short and J 0 bases short, with 6 bases between. Germline CDR1 is SQVTM and CDR2 is ANQGSEA. The CDR3 length is 12 residues. The CDR3 region is CSVDHPSYEQYF. In DNA form, the CDR3 reads TGCAGCGTTGACCACCCCTCCTACGAGCAGTACTTC.

The rearrangement uses TRBV21-1 and TRBJ2-7; the D segment call TRBD1 is taken from the table without a DNA check. TRBV21-1 corresponds to a pseudogene. The CDR3 is made up of 12 amino acids. The CDR3 DNA is TGTGCCAGCAGCACCGACAGCTACGAGCAGTACTTC. Residues: CASSTDSYEQYF.

The J gene is TRBJ1-2, the V gene TRBV7-2; possible D gene TRBD1, 6 bases. The CDR3 totals 14 residues. The germline CDR1 and CDR2 sequences are SGHTA and FQGNSA. V was clipped by 1 base and J by 4 bases, with 10 bases between them. CDR3 residues: CASSLETGSYGYTF. In DNA, the CDR3 is TGTGCCAGCAGCTTAGAGACAGGAAGCTATGGCTACACCTTC.

The gene calls are TRBV27 and TRBJ2-5; D is undetermined. The CDR3 runs 18 residues. V lost 5 bases and J 2 bases, leaving 24 bases between the germline ends. Germline-derived CDR1 and CDR2 are MNHEY and SMNVEV (reference sequence). For the CDR3, the DNA is TGTGCCAGCAGTCACGCATTTAGGGCACTTGGTGGACAAGAGACCCAGTACTTC. It translates to CASSHAFRALGGQETQYF.

The DNA of the CDR3 is TGTGCCAGCAGTTTTAGGGCACCCTTCAGGAACACTGAAGCTTTCTTT. It is translated as CASSFRAPFRNTEAFF. The chain combines TRBV28 with TRBJ1-1; D remains unclear. CDR3 length: 16 amino acids. Germline CDR1 MDHEN, CDR2 SYDVKM. Deletions cut 3 bases from V and 1 base from J, with 15 bases between.

V is TRBV19 and J is TRBJ2-7, with D maybe TRBD2 (5 bases). The CDR3 extends over 13 amino acids. CDR1 and CDR2 from the germline V gene are LNHDA and SQIVND (reference sequence). Trimming pared 3 bases from V and 0 bases from J, leaving 6 bases between. The CDR3 DNA reads as TGTGCCAGTAGTATTGAGGGCTCCTACGAGCAGTACTTC. It specifies CASSIEGSYEQYF. Looking up the rest from reference TRBV19 and TRBJ2-7 gives the full variable domain: DGGITQSPKYLFRKEGQNVTLSCEQNLNHDAMYWYRQDPGQGLRLIYYSQIVNDFQKGDIAEGYSVSREKKESFPLTVTSAQKNPTAFYLCASSIEGSYEQYFGPGTRLTVT.

This clone was seen once. The chain is built from TRBV5-8 and TRBJ2-7, with D perhaps TRBD1 (5 bases). The V end lost 3 bases, the J end lost 1 base, and 14 bases lay between the germline ends. This CDR3 region has 15 residues. From germline, CDR1 is SGHTS and CDR2 YDEGEE. Here the CDR3 DNA reads TGTGCCAGCAGCTCCCGCTCGACAGATTCCTACGAGCAGTACTTC. Translated: CASSSRSTDSYEQYF.

About this clone itself: The sample contains more than one DNA sequence encoding this CDR3. This sequence joins TRBV28 and TRBJ2-7; D is ambiguous. This CDR3 is built from 12 residues. V lost 2 bases, J lost 4 bases, and 6 bases lay in between. Per the germline V gene, CDR1 is MDHEN and CDR2 is SYDVKM. CDR3: CASSLGRYEQYF. CDR3 sequence (DNA): TGTGCCAGCAGTTTAGGGCGTTACGAGCAGTACTTC.

This chain connects TRBV16 to TRBJ1-1, with a possible D match to TRBD1 (5 bases). With 0 bases removed from V and 6 bases from J, the gap between germline ends came to 8 bases. The CDR3 is 13 residues long. The V gene's germline CDR1 is KGHSY and CDR2 FQNENV. The CDR3 sequence: CASSQSKGAEAFF. The CDR3 DNA reads as TGTGCCAGCAGCCAATCAAAAGGGGCTGAAGCTTTCTTT.

The rearrangement joins TRBV5-1 to TRBJ2-2; 10 nucleotides match TRBD1. The V gene end was trimmed by 4 bases and the J gene end by 3 bases; junction bases not matched to a gene: 9. Germline V CDR1 and CDR2: SGHRS, YFSETQ. There are 17 residues in the CDR3. As DNA, the CDR3 is TGCGCCAGCAGCGCCATGACCGGGACAGGGGACACCGGGGAGCTGTTTTTT. Amino acids: CASSAMTGTGDTGELFF. Supplemented by reference TRBV5-1 and TRBJ2-2, the full variable domain reads KAGVTQTPRYLIKTRGQQVTLSCSPISGHRSVSWYQQTPGQGLQFLFEYFSETQRNKGNFPGRFSGRQFSNSRSEMNVSTLELGDSALYLCASSAMTGTGDTGELFFGEGSRLTVL.

The gene calls are TRBV23-1 and TRBJ1-3, with D maybe TRBD1 (5 bases). TRBV23-1 is placed among ORFs of uncertain function. CDR3 length: 16 amino acids. Between the trimmed V and J ends, which lost 5 bases and 0 bases, there was a span of 14 bases. The CDR3 spells CASSIDSGFSGNTIYF. CDR3 DNA: TGCGCCAGCAGTATTGACAGCGGGTTCTCTGGAAACACCATATATTTT.

This chain links TRBV18 with TRBJ2-7, with D possibly being TRBD1 or TRBD2 (5 bases each). Trimming took off 4 bases at V and 1 base at J, with 11 bases between the two ends. There are 14 residues in the CDR3. The germline gives CDR1 KGHSH, CDR2 LQKENI. In DNA, the CDR3 is TGTGCCAGCTCACGACTACAGGAATCCTACGAGCAGTACTTC. The encoded protein is CASSRLQESYEQYF.

V usage is TRBV5-1 and J usage is TRBJ2-3, with 13 positions matching TRBD2. Unmatched junction bases numbered 12, after V lost 4 bases and J lost 4 bases. There are 18 residues in the CDR3. The germline CDR1 and CDR2 sequences are SGHRS and YFSETQ. CDR3 nucleotide sequence: TGCGCCAGCAGCCCCCGCTCGACTAGCGGGAGGCCGTCAGATACGCAGTATTTT. Protein sequence: CASSPRSTSGRPSDTQYF. The full variable domain, completed using reference TRBV5-1 and TRBJ2-3, is KAGVTQTPRYLIKTRGQQVTLSCSPISGHRSVSWYQQTPGQGLQFLFEYFSETQRNKGNFPGRFSGRQFSNSRSEMNVSTLELGDSALYLCASSPRSTSGRPSDTQYFGPGTRLTVL.

This chain uses TRBV7-3 with TRBJ2-3; D gene unclear. Germline values: CDR1 SGHTA, CDR2 FQGTGA. V was cut by 5 bases and J by 0 bases, with 12 bases left in between. This CDR3 is built from 15 residues. The CDR3 DNA reads TGTGCCAGCAGCCCGGTGGCAACTAGCACAGATACGCAGTATTTT. As protein: CASSPVATSTDTQYF.